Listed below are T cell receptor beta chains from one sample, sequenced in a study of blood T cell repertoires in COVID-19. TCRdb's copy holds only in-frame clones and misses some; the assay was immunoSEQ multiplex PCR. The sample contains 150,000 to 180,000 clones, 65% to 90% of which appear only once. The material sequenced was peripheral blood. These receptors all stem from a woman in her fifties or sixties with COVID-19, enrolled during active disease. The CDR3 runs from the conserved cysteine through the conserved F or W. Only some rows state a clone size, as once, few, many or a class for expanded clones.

CASSTKGQGGTEAFF | few | TRBJ1-1 | TRBV19
CASSLQNNQPQHF | . | TRBJ1-5 | TRBV7-9
CASAPPGITNTGELFF | . | TRBJ2-2 | TRBV27
CASSVDREGSPLHF | . | TRBJ1-6 | TRBV2
CASSWGVGFYGYTF | . | TRBJ1-2 | TRBV6-6
CASSPPGRGGETQYF | once | TRBJ2-5 | TRBV7-9
CATSRDSRQGKQFF | . | TRBJ2-1 | TRBV15
CASSLGQGAGQPQHF | . | TRBJ1-5 | TRBV7-8
CASSYWTVSSLDTQYF | . | TRBJ2-3 | TRBV18
CASTPLRDLAKNIQYF | once | TRBJ2-4 | TRBV5-8
CASSPRDRGPEQYF | few | TRBJ2-7 | TRBV18
CASSQQGARSEAFF | few | TRBJ1-1 | TRBV6-5
CASSEYRGMAEKLFF | . | TRBJ1-4 | TRBV25-1
CASIRDRIVNTEAFF | . | TRBJ1-1 | TRBV6-5
CASSFYEGGNYGYTF | . | TRBJ1-2 | TRBV7-9
CASSQLAGGRETQYF | . | TRBJ2-5 | TRBV6-5
CATSDTTGGAEMHGYTF | . | TRBJ1-2 | TRBV24-1
CASSLQTTPLTEAFF | . | TRBJ1-1 | TRBV14
CASSLAHMISGNTIYF | . | TRBJ1-3 | TRBV5-5
CASSLQGWHEQYF | . | TRBJ2-7 | TRBV5-1
CASSPRESGETQYF | . | TRBJ2-5 | TRBV18
CASSVGTGPNTGELFF | . | TRBJ2-2 | TRBV9
CASSLALVSREIQYF | . | TRBJ2-5 | TRBV5-1
CASSLGQGAREKLFF | . | TRBJ1-4 | TRBV5-8
CASSEGGASNEQFF | . | TRBJ2-1 | TRBV6-4
CASSPGQGNSPLHF | . | TRBJ1-6 | TRBV18
CASSYISGKPRGYTF | . | TRBJ1-2 | TRBV7-9